The clone carrying this TCR beta chain showed up many times. Its antigen remains unknown. The data originate from a study of response to subunit inactivated influenza vaccine. The V gene end was trimmed by 4 bases and the J gene end by 6 bases; junction bases not matched to a gene: 17. Germline loops: CDR1 ENHRY, CDR2 SYGVKD. The CDR3 is 18 residues long. General observations from the study: Few new T cells, the authors suggested, are recruited by each seasonal influenza vaccination.

TCRdb re-called the RT-PCR reads with MiXCR, one entry per CDR3 protein. The data contain 530,000 or so distinct CDR3 sequences, approximately 14% of them singletons. The sample in question was PBMCs from blood, obtained about 11 days after vaccination. This receptor was taken from a man in his fifties who received an inactivated influenza vaccine. V usage is TRBV10-3 and J usage is TRBJ2-7; 11 bases are shared with TRBD1. CDR3 bases: TGTGCCATCAGTGGAGGGACAGGGGGTCAACGGACCCCACGCGAGCAGTACTTC. Protein: CAISGGTGGQRTPREQYF.